The 24 T cell receptor beta chains given below trace back to one sample, sequenced in a study of shared clonotypes between healthy human individuals. Sequenced by immunoSEQ multiplex PCR; TCRdb stores in-frame clones only, minus some. Counted here are millions of clones, 90% to 95% occurring once; the ten biggest clones make up 0.13%. Sequenced: naive CD4+ T cells sorted from blood. The subset is: CD45RA+ positively selected. The receptors were sampled from a man aged 18-30 years in good health.

For this clone: One base away lies a much larger clone, so this may be a sequencing read error. Other DNA sequences from this sample encode an identical CDR3 as well. V and J are TRBV29-1 and TRBJ1-1; D perhaps matches TRBD1 (6 bases). Per germline, CDR1 SQVTM and CDR2 ANQGSEA. Trimming removed 4 bases at V and 1 base at J, with 7 bases between. This CDR3 spans 12 amino acids. CDR3 nucleotides: TGCAGCGTTGGCAGGGGGAACACTGAAGCTTTCTTT. This sequence encodes CSVGRGNTEAFF. The whole variable domain, filled in from reference TRBV29-1 and TRBJ1-1, reads SAVISQKPSRDICQRGTSLTIQCQVDSQVTMMFWYRQQPGQSLTLIATANQGSEATYESGFVIDKFPISRPNLTFSTLTVSNMSPEDSSIYLCSVGRGNTEAFFGQGTRLTVV.

In its sample, this clone was seen a few times. The V gene is TRBV5-1, the J gene TRBJ2-5; D may be TRBD1 (6 bases). Per the germline V gene, CDR1 is SGHRS and CDR2 is YFSETQ. Trimming took off 1 base at V and 1 base at J, with 8 bases between the two ends. CDR3 length: 14 residues. The DNA of the CDR3 is TGCGCCAGCAGCTTGCGGGACACCCAAGAGACCCAGTACTTC. Translating it yields CASSLRDTQETQYF.

The V call is TRBV10-3, the J call TRBJ2-7; 10 bases are shared with TRBD2. The CDR3 length is 21 residues. The germline V gene encodes CDR1 ENHRY and CDR2 SYGVKD. Trimming cost V 0 bases and J 0 bases; bases outside gene matches: 17. The CDR3 DNA sequence: TGTGCCATCAGTGAGTCGAACGCGAGGACTAGCGGTCCTAGGAGCTCCTACGAGCAGTACTTC. Amino acid sequence: CAISESNARTSGPRSSYEQYF.

This chain connects TRBV29-1 to TRBJ2-3; TRBD2 matches at 7 bases. Unmatched junction bases numbered 11, after V lost 5 bases and J lost 6 bases. The CDR3 extends over 14 amino acids. The germline CDR1 and CDR2 sequences are SQVTM and ANQGSEA. The CDR3 loop reads CSVSLASSSDTQYF. The CDR3 region has the DNA TGCAGCGTTTCACTAGCGTCCTCTTCTGATACGCAGTATTTT.

The chain is built from TRBV19 and TRBJ1-1, with unresolved D. The germline CDR1 and CDR2 sequences are LNHDA and SQIVND (reference sequence). This CDR3 is 14 amino acids long. The V and J ends lost 7 bases and 3 bases respectively, with 15 bases between them. The CDR3 spells CASTTAGLYTEAFF. The CDR3 DNA is TGTGCCAGTACCACGGCAGGTTTATACACTGAAGCTTTCTTT.

The J gene is TRBJ1-2, the V gene TRBV5-8; D may be TRBD1 (6 bases). The germline V and J ends were trimmed by 1 base and 8 bases, with 21 bases remaining between them. The CDR3 loop spans 16 amino acids. Germline CDR1 and CDR2: SGHTS and YDEGEE. CDR3 sequence reads: CASSLMATGKIGGYTF. The CDR3 nucleotides read TGTGCCAGCAGCTTGATGGCCACAGGGAAGATCGGAGGCTACACCTTC.

CDR3 sequence (DNA): TGTGCCAGCAGCCGGCACACTAATTCAGATACGCAGTATTTT. This encodes CASSRHTNSDTQYF. The chain links TRBV14 to TRBJ2-3; D not certain. The germline gives CDR1 SGHDN, CDR2 FVKESK. Trimming cost V 4 bases and J 4 bases, with 12 bases left between them. The CDR3 is 14 amino acids.

A remark on this clone: Other DNA variants within this sample encode the same CDR3. The chain couples TRBV18 to TRBJ2-7, with TRBD2 matching over 8 bases. There are 15 residues in the CDR3. CDR1 and CDR2 (germline): KGHSH, LQKENI. The ends lost 6 bases at V and 4 bases at J; junction bases unmatched: 11. The CDR3 protein is CASSPPSGSRYEQYF. The CDR3 DNA follows: TGTGCCAGCTCCCCCCCCAGCGGGAGTAGGTACGAGCAGTACTTC. The full variable domain, in which reference TRBV18 and TRBJ2-7 provide the parts outside the CDR3, is NAGVMQNPRHLVRRRGQEARLRCSPMKGHSHVYWYRQLPEEGLKFMVYLQKENIIDESGMPKERFSAEFPKEGPSILRIQQVVRGDSAAYFCASSPPSGSRYEQYFGPGTRLTVT.

This clone showed up just once. The chain employs TRBV6-4 and TRBJ2-7; TRBD1 aligns across 10 bases. Germline V gene lookup returns CDR1 MRHNA and CDR2 SNTAGT. Trimming removed 5 bases from V and 3 bases from J; junction bases left unmatched: 10. This CDR3 contains 16 residues. DNA of the CDR3: TGTGCCAGCAGTCTAAATCCGGGACAGGGGTGCTACGAGCAGTACTTC. This translates into CASSLNPGQGCYEQYF.

This clone came up once. V gene TRBV7-9 combines with J gene TRBJ1-3, with D tentatively TRBD1 (6 bases). CDR3 length equals 14 residues. The V and J ends lost 10 bases and 7 bases respectively, with 20 bases between them. CDR1 and CDR2 from the germline V gene are SEHNR and FQNEAQ (reference sequence). The CDR3 region has the DNA TGTGCCACCTCACAGGGAATCTTACCCAACACCATATATTTT. Translated, it gives CATSQGILPNTIYF.

The chain employs TRBV6-5 and TRBJ2-7; 7 bases are shared with TRBD1. Germline lookup yields CDR1 MNHEY and CDR2 SVGAGI. The CDR3 loop spans 15 amino acids. V lost 2 bases, J lost 1 base, and 5 bases stayed unmatched. As DNA, the CDR3 is TGTGCCAGCAGTTACCGGACAGGACTTTCCTACGAGCAGTACTTC. Its protein product is CASSYRTGLSYEQYF.

This chain joins TRBV6-6 and TRBJ2-2; D gene ambiguous. Between the trimmed V and J ends, which lost 8 bases and 6 bases, there was a span of 10 bases. The CDR3 runs 12 residues. Germline V gene lookup returns CDR1 MNHNY and CDR2 SVGAGI (reference sequence). The CDR3 spells CASRQAPGELFF. CDR3 DNA: TGTGCCAGCCGGCAGGCCCCCGGGGAGCTGTTTTTT.

The rearrangement joins TRBV13 to TRBJ2-2; 12 bases agree with TRBD2. This CDR3 has 16 amino acids. The trim removed 5 bases at V and 5 bases at J, leaving 6 bases unmatched. In germline, CDR1 is PRHDT, CDR2 FYEKMQ (reference sequence). CDR3 loop: CASSPASGRGTGELFF. CDR3 nucleotide sequence: TGTGCCAGCAGCCCCGCTAGCGGGAGGGGAACCGGGGAGCTGTTTTTT.

The chain has TRBV30 and TRBJ2-7; D possibly matches TRBD1 or TRBD2 (5 bases each). The V end was cut by 4 bases, the J end by 4 bases, with 14 bases between. CDR1 GTSNPN and CDR2 SVGIG come from the germline V gene (reference sequence). The CDR3 has 13 amino acids. CDR3 sequence reads: CAWTGSKRYEQYF. CDR3 DNA sequence: TGTGCCTGGACAGGGAGCAAAAGGTACGAGCAGTACTTC.

As regards this clone: Other DNA sequences of this sample code for an identical CDR3. The rearrangement links TRBV5-4 to TRBJ1-4; 8 nucleotides align to TRBD1. In germline, CDR1 is SGHNT, CDR2 YYREEE (reference sequence). The CDR3 is made up of 15 amino acids. Trimming took 0 bases from V and 4 from J; bases not matched to a gene: 2. As DNA, the CDR3 is TGTGCCAGCAGCTTGGGAGACAGGGGTAATGAAAAACTGTTTTTT. Translated, it gives CASSLGDRGNEKLFF.

The chain has TRBV30 and TRBJ2-5; 7 bases are shared with TRBD1. The CDR3 loop spans 13 amino acids. The junction had 8 bases not matched to a gene; V was cut back by 5 bases and J by 5 bases. Germline CDR1 and CDR2: GTSNPN and SVGIG (reference sequence). In DNA form, the CDR3 reads TGTGCCTGGGCCGGGACAGTAAGGGAGACCCAGTACTTC. This codes for CAWAGTVRETQYF.

The rearrangement uses TRBV10-2 and TRBJ2-5; 7 bases match TRBD1. This CDR3 spans 14 amino acids. Looked up from germline, CDR1 is WSHSY and CDR2 is SAAADI. V lost 6 bases and J lost 1; bases outside the gene matches: 5. The CDR3 DNA sequence: TGCGCCAGCAGATTGGGACAGCTCCAAGAGACCCAGTACTTC. Amino acid sequence: CASRLGQLQETQYF.

V is TRBV28 and J is TRBJ1-5; weak D call: TRBD1 (6 bases). This CDR3 region has 16 residues. From germline, CDR1 is MDHEN and CDR2 SYDVKM. V gave up 7 bases and J gave up 4 bases, with 20 bases separating them. This CDR3 reads CASNPRDRLGNQPQHF. CDR3 DNA sequence: TGTGCCAGCAACCCCCGCGACAGGCTAGGGAATCAGCCCCAGCATTTT.

The chain joins TRBV11-2 to TRBJ1-2, with D unresolved. V was pared by 4 bases and J by 3 bases, with 15 bases between. This CDR3 comprises 15 residues. Germline CDR1 is SGHAT and CDR2 is FQNNGV. This chain's CDR3 is CASSSLTLPDYGYTF. In DNA, the CDR3 is TGTGCCAGCAGCTCCTTAACACTACCCGACTATGGCTACACCTTC.

V and J are TRBV25-1 and TRBJ1-1; D might be TRBD1 (5 bases). Germline V gives CDR1 MGHDK, CDR2 SYGVNS. This CDR3 comprises 13 residues. V was cut by 6 bases and J by 0 bases, with 8 bases left in between. The DNA for the CDR3 is TGTGCCAGCAGGGGGGAAATGAACACTGAAGCTTTCTTT. Translated, it gives CASRGEMNTEAFF.

The chain employs TRBV29-1 and TRBJ1-1, with no clear D. V lost 4 bases and J lost 4, with 13 bases in between. CDR1 and CDR2 (germline): SQVTM, ANQGSEA. This CDR3 is built from 13 residues. The CDR3 protein is CSVGEGLGTEAFF. The CDR3 DNA reads TGCAGCGTTGGGGAGGGTTTAGGCACTGAAGCTTTCTTT.

CDR3: CASSLPSGRNTGELFF. CDR3 coding DNA: TGTGCCAGCAGCTTACCAAGCGGGAGAAATACCGGGGAGCTGTTTTTT. The chain combines TRBV7-9 with TRBJ2-2; 8 positions match TRBD2. CDR3 length equals 16 residues. The germline CDR1 and CDR2 sequences are SEHNR and FQNEAQ (reference sequence). The junction had 7 bases not matched to a gene; V was cut back by 2 bases and J by 5 bases. Based on the CDR3 plus reference TRBV7-9 and TRBJ2-2, the full variable domain is DTGVSQNPRHKITKRGQNVTFRCDPISEHNRLYWYRQTLGQGPEFLTYFQNEAQLEKSRLLSDRFSAERPKGSFSTLEIQRTEQGDSAMYLCASSLPSGRNTGELFFGEGSRLTVL.

The chain employs TRBV6-5 and TRBJ1-1; tentative D call: TRBD1 (6 bases). V was clipped by 8 bases and J by 7 bases, with 20 bases between them. This CDR3 has 14 amino acids. Germline CDR1 MNHEY, CDR2 SVGAGI. CDR3 in DNA: TGTGCCAGCCGTGGTCCGGGGGGCAGGATTGAAGCTTTCTTT. Residues: CASRGPGGRIEAFF.

The chain employs TRBV4-1 and TRBJ2-7; 10 bases match TRBD1. Germline CDR1 reads MGHRA; CDR2 reads YSYEKL. The J segment lost 3 bases and the V segment lost 0 bases, leaving 11 bases of the junction unmatched. The CDR3 contains 18 residues. DNA of the CDR3: TGCGCCAGCAGCCAAGATCCTGGAGCCCGGGACAGGGGCTACGAGCAGTACTTC. This translates into CASSQDPGARDRGYEQYF.